This T cell receptor (beta chain) was retrieved from a study of blood T cell repertoires in COVID-19. About the study: From the United States, Italy and Spain came samples of acute and convalescent COVID-19.

Assay: immunoSEQ multiplex PCR; the TCRdb copy retains only in-frame clones and omits some. The sample lists about 160,000 clones, 84% occurring once. Losses at the gene ends were 1 base for V and 7 bases for J; bases not matched to a gene: 0. The CDR3 is 13 residues long. Looked up from germline, CDR1 is SEHNR and CDR2 is FQNEAQ (reference sequence). The chain employs TRBV7-9 and TRBJ1-4, with 7 positions matching TRBD1. This clonotype was obtained from a man in his sixties or seventies with acute or convalescent COVID-19. The sample consisted of peripheral blood. CDR3 sequence (DNA): TGTGCCAGCAGCTTAGGGGACAGTGAAAAACTGTTTTTT. Translated: CASSLGDSEKLFF.